This TCR beta chain comes out of a study of technical replicates of blood from four donors. TCRdb's table, derived via immunoSEQ multiplex PCR, lists solely in-frame clones and lacks some. The data hold approximately 73,000 clones, with 95% to 97% observed a single time. Germline values: CDR1 MNHEY, CDR2 SVGAGI. V dropped 5 bases and J dropped 4; count of bases not matched to a gene: 5. There are 14 residues in the CDR3. The TCR comes from a human donor in good health. The sample comprised T cells isolated from PBMCs. The chain links TRBV6-5 to TRBJ2-1; 7 nucleotides align to TRBD1. CDR3 region: CASSRTGSYNEQFF. The CDR3 DNA sequence: TGTGCCAGCAGTAGGACAGGCTCATACAATGAGCAGTTCTTC.